The 16 T cell receptor beta chains below were found in one sample sequenced in a study of cytomegalovirus exposure and HLA in healthy donors. Repertoires were generated with immunoSEQ multiplex PCR, while TCRdb's copy carries only in-frame clones and drops some. The sample shows 85,000 to 120,000 clones, approximately 95% of them seen only once. The sample comprised PBMCs. These receptor sequences come from a woman aged 18-35 years in good health and CMV-seronegative.

J is TRBJ2-5 and V is TRBV12-5; 8 bases align to TRBD1. Trimming at V came to 6 bases and at J to 5 bases, leaving 5 bases not matched to a gene. The CDR3 is 13 residues long. From germline, CDR1 is LGHNT and CDR2 FRNRAP. The CDR3 loop reads CASGSGGWETQYF. As DNA, the CDR3 is TGTGCTAGTGGATCAGGGGGCTGGGAGACCCAGTACTTC.

The chain uses TRBV29-1 and TRBJ2-7, with 7 bases that match TRBD2. The CDR3 extends over 15 amino acids. V lost 3 bases to trimming and J lost 2 bases; unmatched junction nucleotides: 10. Germline values: CDR1 SQVTM, CDR2 ANQGSEA. CDR3 bases: TGCAGCGTTGACTTCCCCGGGGGGTCTACCTACGAGCAGTACTTC. Amino acids: CSVDFPGGSTYEQYF.

This clone appeared once. This rearrangement joins TRBV27 to TRBJ2-3; TRBD1 agrees at 8 bases. Trimming took 2 bases from V and 8 from J; bases not matched to a gene: 0. CDR1 and CDR2 (germline): MNHEY, SMNVEV (reference sequence). The CDR3 totals 12 residues. The CDR3 DNA reads TGTGCCAGCAGTTTAGACAGGGGTACGCAGTATTTT. It encodes CASSLDRGTQYF.

Points on this clone: Since no conserved phenylalanine or tryptophan closes the CDR3, a read error is the likely cause. The limits of the CDR3 on the DNA are not certain, so only TCRdb's listed CDR3 is given. The V gene is TRBV5-8, the J gene TRBJ1-2; the tabulated D call, TRBD1, remains unverified against the DNA. The length of the CDR3 is 10 amino acids, counting both ends. From germline, CDR1 is SGHTS and CDR2 YDEGEE. CDR3 protein: CASSTAPSAG.

This sequence joins TRBV7-6 and TRBJ2-3, with 10 bases lining up with TRBD2. V was pared by 2 bases and J by 4 bases, with 3 bases of the junction left unmatched. The CDR3 totals 15 residues. Germline V gene data show CDR1 as SGHVS and CDR2 as FNYEAQ. The DNA of the CDR3 is TGTGCCAGCAGCTTACTAGCGGGAGTGGCAGATACGCAGTATTTT. The encoded protein is CASSLLAGVADTQYF.

The chain recombines TRBV5-5 with TRBJ1-3, with 7 bases matching TRBD1. J lost 2 bases, V lost 1 base, and 3 bases had no gene match. The CDR3 covers 15 residues. In germline, CDR1 is SGHKS, CDR2 YYEKEE (reference sequence). CDR3 sequence (DNA): TGTGCCAGCAGCTTGTTGCAGGGGGCTGGAAACACCATATATTTT. Translating it yields CASSLLQGAGNTIYF.

The chain couples TRBV7-9 to TRBJ2-3, with 13 bases that match TRBD2. There are 17 residues in the CDR3. In germline, CDR1 is SEHNR, CDR2 FQNEAQ (reference sequence). Unmatched junction bases numbered 6, after V lost 4 bases and J lost 2 bases. The CDR3 DNA is TGTGCCAGCAGCTACCTCGGGACTAGCGGGATCACAGATACGCAGTATTTT. Translated, it gives CASSYLGTSGITDTQYF.

This chain connects TRBV2 to TRBJ2-1; 10 nucleotides agree with TRBD2. The CDR3 is 21 residues long. Trimming removed 3 bases from V and 0 bases from J; junction bases left unmatched: 17. Germline loops: CDR1 SNHLY, CDR2 FYNNEI. This CDR3 is CASSDSGLAGERLGSYNEQFF. The CDR3 region has the DNA TGTGCCAGCAGTGATTCCGGGCTAGCGGGAGAACGACTTGGCTCCTACAATGAGCAGTTCTTC.

The chain carries TRBV7-2 and TRBJ1-6; 7 nucleotides agree with TRBD1. Trimming removed 4 bases from V and 7 bases from J; junction bases left unmatched: 7. The CDR3 runs 15 residues. Germline assignment: CDR1 SGHTA and CDR2 FQGNSA. CDR3: CASSSMGQLNSPLHF. For the CDR3, the DNA is TGTGCCAGCAGCTCAATGGGACAGCTGAATTCACCCCTCCACTTT.

V gene TRBV18 combines with J gene TRBJ2-5; tentative D call: TRBD2 (5 bases). Germline V lookup: CDR1 KGHSH, CDR2 LQKENI. Trimming cost V 3 bases and J 5 bases, with 16 bases left between them. This CDR3 is built from 15 residues. This chain's CDR3 is CASSPATGVAETQYF. Here the CDR3 DNA reads TGTGCCAGCTCACCGGCGACCGGGGTGGCGGAGACCCAGTACTTC.

The V and J genes are TRBV29-1 and TRBJ2-1; a possible D gene is TRBD2 (6 bases). V was clipped by 4 bases and J by 3 bases, with 13 bases between them. The CDR3 spans 14 residues. Germline values: CDR1 SQVTM, CDR2 ANQGSEA. CDR3 residues: CSVVGGSGYNEQFF. The CDR3 DNA reads TGCAGCGTTGTTGGAGGGAGCGGCTACAATGAGCAGTTCTTC.

V gene TRBV10-3 combines with J gene TRBJ2-1, with D tentatively TRBD2 (6 bases). The CDR3 sequence is 17 residues long. Per the germline V gene, CDR1 is ENHRY and CDR2 is SYGVKD. The ends were cut back, 6 bases at V and 7 bases at J, with 25 bases in the middle. CDR3 coding DNA: TGTGCCATCAGGGCTAACCTTCTAGCGAGTGAGAAAAATGAGCAGTTCTTC. It encodes CAIRANLLASEKNEQFF.

The genes are TRBV21-1 and TRBJ2-7; TRBD1 is taken as the D call from the table, unchecked against the DNA. TRBV21-1 is a pseudogene. CDR3 length equals 14 residues. In DNA form, the CDR3 reads TGTGCCAGCAGCACCGGGACAGGGTTTCCTCGGCAGTACTTC. Translated, it gives CASSTGTGFPRQYF.

This clone was observed a single time. For the CDR3, the DNA is TGTGCCAGCAGGCTCATAACGACAGGGACCTACGAGCAGTACTTC. Its protein is CASRLITTGTYEQYF. The chain carries TRBV6-5 and TRBJ2-7, with 7 bases that match TRBD1. Per the germline V gene, CDR1 is MNHEY and CDR2 is SVGAGI. J was trimmed by 2 bases and V by 6 bases; bases with no gene match: 10. The CDR3 is made up of 15 amino acids.

This clone appeared a single time. The chain is built from TRBV11-2 and TRBJ2-3; D unclear. Trimming stripped 0 bases from V and 2 bases from J, with 3 bases between. CDR3 length: 13 residues. Germline V gene data show CDR1 as SGHAT and CDR2 as FQNNGV. The DNA for the CDR3 is TGTGCCAGCAGCTTAGACTACACAGATACGCAGTATTTT. Encoded protein: CASSLDYTDTQYF.

The chain employs TRBV18 and TRBJ2-2; 8 nucleotides match TRBD1. Germline trimming cut 5 bases from V and 4 bases from J; bases unmatched to any gene: 6. CDR3 size: 15 residues. Germline V CDR1 and CDR2: KGHSH, LQKENI. The CDR3 sequence: CASSAQQGGTGELFF. CDR3 nucleotides: TGTGCCAGCTCAGCACAACAGGGGGGCACCGGGGAGCTGTTTTTT. Filled out from reference TRBV18 and TRBJ2-2, the complete variable domain reads NAGVMQNPRHLVRRRGQEARLRCSPMKGHSHVYWYRQLPEEGLKFMVYLQKENIIDESGMPKERFSAEFPKEGPSILRIQQVVRGDSAAYFCASSAQQGGTGELFFGEGSRLTVL.